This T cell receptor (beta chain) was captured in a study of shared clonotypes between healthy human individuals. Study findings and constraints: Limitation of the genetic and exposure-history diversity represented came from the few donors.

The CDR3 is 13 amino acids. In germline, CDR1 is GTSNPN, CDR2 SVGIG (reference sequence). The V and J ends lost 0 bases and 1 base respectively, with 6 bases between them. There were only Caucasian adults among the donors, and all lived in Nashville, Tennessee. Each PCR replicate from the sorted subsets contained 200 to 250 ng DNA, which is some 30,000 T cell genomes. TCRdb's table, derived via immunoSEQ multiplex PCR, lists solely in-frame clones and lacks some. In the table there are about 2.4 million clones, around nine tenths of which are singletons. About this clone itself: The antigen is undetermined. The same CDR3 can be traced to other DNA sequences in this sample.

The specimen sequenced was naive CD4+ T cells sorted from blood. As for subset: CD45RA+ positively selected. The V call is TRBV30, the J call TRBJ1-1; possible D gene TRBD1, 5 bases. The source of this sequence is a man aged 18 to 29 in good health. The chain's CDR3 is CAWSVQGNTEAFF. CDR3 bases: TGTGCCTGGAGTGTGCAGGGGAACACTGAAGCTTTCTTT.